This TCR beta chain emerged from a study of human T cells and chemical hapten exposure. Looking at the study overall: Sensitization employed 2% DPC on roughly 2 cm by roughly 2 cm of upper inner arm skin. Diphenylcyclopropenone was applied weekly to patients' scalps across the roughly 23-week study.

One entry per CDR3 protein results from TCRdb running MiXCR on the RACE reads. The table has 300,000 to 450,000 distinct CDR3 sequences, 4.5% to 6% seen once. The sample's time point: pre-sensitization, week 0. This sample's treatment: therapeutic diphenylcyclopropenone sensitization with weekly scalp DPC. At least ten counts were recorded for this clonotype. Sample: whole blood, taken in connection with sensitization to the hapten diphenylcyclopropenone (DPC). The sequence derives from a woman between 45 and 60 years old with alopecia areata. Some clones in this sample may be carry-over from other donors' samples.

The CDR3 reads CASSQAGYEQYF. The CDR3 DNA reads as TGTGCCAGCAGCCAAGCGGGCTACGAGCAGTACTTC. The V gene is TRBV3-1, the J gene TRBJ2-7; D is unresolved. This CDR3 comprises 12 residues. V shed 1 base and J shed 3 bases, with 4 bases lying between them. The V gene's germline CDR1 is LGHDT and CDR2 YNNKEL (reference sequence).